Listed here are 30 T cell receptor beta chains from one sample, sequenced in a study of T-cell reconstitution after alpha-beta-depleted transplantation in children. As it was prepared, the TCRbeta library received unique molecular identifiers. In TCRdb, the PCR reads were re-called with MiXCR into one record per CDR3 protein. The table shows some 180,000 distinct CDR3 sequences, with roughly 6.6% occurring only once. This specimen was PBMCs, taken before TCRalphabeta/CD19-depleted stem cell transplant. All receptors derive from a boy aged 2-9 years with acute lymphoblastic leukemia, due to receive a stem cell transplant.

J is TRBJ1-5 and V is TRBV20-1, with 7 positions matching TRBD1. Losses at the gene ends were 3 bases for V and 5 bases for J; bases not matched to a gene: 4. CDR1 is DFQATT and CDR2 is SNEGSKA in the germline V gene (reference sequence). The CDR3 is 13 amino acids. This chain's CDR3 is CSASWQGDQPQHF. CDR3 sequence (DNA): TGCAGTGCTAGTTGGCAGGGGGATCAGCCCCAGCATTTT.

This clonotype was seen ten or more times. The chain employs TRBV5-1 and TRBJ2-1, with 8 bases lining up with TRBD2. The V gene end was trimmed by 4 bases and the J gene end by 0 bases; junction bases not matched to a gene: 6. The CDR3 is 16 amino acids. Germline values: CDR1 SGHRS, CDR2 YFSETQ. The CDR3 reads CASSEERGSSYNEQFF. The DNA of the CDR3 is TGCGCCAGCAGCGAGGAGCGGGGGAGCTCCTACAATGAGCAGTTCTTC.

This clonotype occurred a few times. The genes are TRBV5-5 and TRBJ2-5; 7 positions agree with TRBD2. The CDR3 covers 15 residues. The V gene end was trimmed by 4 bases and the J gene end by 2 bases; junction bases not matched to a gene: 8. Germline loops: CDR1 SGHKS, CDR2 YYEKEE (reference sequence). Written as DNA, the CDR3 is TGTGCCAGCAGCGCGAGCGGGGAACTACAAGAGACCCAGTACTTC. Its translation is CASSASGELQETQYF. Drawing the rest from reference TRBV5-5 and TRBJ2-5, the complete variable domain is DAGVTQSPTHLIKTRGQQVTLRCSPISGHKSVSWYQQVLGQGPQFIFQYYEKEERGRGNFPDRFSARQFPNYSSELNVNALLLGDSALYLCASSASGELQETQYFGPGTRLLVL.

This clonotype was observed many times. The chain employs TRBV5-1 and TRBJ1-5; 7 positions match TRBD1. Per the germline V gene, CDR1 is SGHRS and CDR2 is YFSETQ. The CDR3 has 15 amino acids. Trimming cost V 1 base and J 3 bases; bases outside gene matches: 4. The CDR3 protein is CASSLNTGVNQPQHF. DNA of the CDR3: TGCGCCAGCAGCTTGAATACAGGGGTCAATCAGCCCCAGCATTTT.

The rearrangement links TRBV5-5 to TRBJ2-3; 11 positions agree with TRBD2. V gave up 1 base and J gave up 2 bases; unmatched junction bases: 3. CDR3 size: 16 residues. Germline V CDR1 and CDR2: SGHKS, YYEKEE (reference sequence). CDR3 sequence reads: CASSLLTSGNTDTQYF. The CDR3 coding sequence is TGTGCCAGCAGCTTGTTGACTAGCGGGAACACAGATACGCAGTATTTT. The entire variable domain, with the rest obtained from reference TRBV5-5 and TRBJ2-3, is as follows: DAGVTQSPTHLIKTRGQQVTLRCSPISGHKSVSWYQQVLGQGPQFIFQYYEKEERGRGNFPDRFSARQFPNYSSELNVNALLLGDSALYLCASSLLTSGNTDTQYFGPGTRLTVL.

Many counts were recorded for this clonotype. This chain links TRBV4-3 with TRBJ1-1; D might be TRBD1 (6 bases). Germline CDR1 and CDR2: LGHNA and YSLEER. V lost 1 base to trimming and J lost 2 bases, with 14 bases between them. There are 16 residues in the CDR3. The CDR3 DNA reads TGCGCCAGCAGCCAAGCTCCCGGGACACGAAACACTGAAGCTTTCTTT. This encodes CASSQAPGTRNTEAFF.

The table lists this clonotype with many counts. J is TRBJ1-4 and V is TRBV5-1; D is ambiguous. CDR1 is SGHRS, CDR2 YFSETQ, per germline. The length of the CDR3 is 15 residues. Trimming removed 0 bases at V and 4 bases at J, with 10 bases between. This CDR3 is CASSLVSSVNEKLFF. The CDR3 DNA reads as TGCGCCAGCAGCTTGGTATCTAGTGTTAATGAAAAACTGTTTTTT.

This clonotype was seen only a few times. J is TRBJ2-7 and V is TRBV6-6; tentatively, D is TRBD2 (5 bases). Trimming cost V 0 bases and J 3 bases, with 6 bases left between them. Per the germline V gene, CDR1 is MNHNY and CDR2 is SVGAGI (reference sequence). This CDR3 is built from 13 residues. The DNA of the CDR3 is TGTGCCAGCAGTTACTCGGAGGACTACGAGCAGTACTTC. It is translated as CASSYSEDYEQYF.

The rearrangement joins TRBV7-9 to TRBJ2-5, with TRBD2 matching over 9 bases. J was trimmed by 0 bases and V by 6 bases; bases with no gene match: 5. The CDR3 consists of 15 residues. Germline CDR1 SEHNR, CDR2 FQNEAQ (reference sequence). This CDR3 reads CASSSRLADQETQYF. The CDR3 nucleotides read TGTGCCAGCAGTTCGCGACTAGCGGACCAAGAGACCCAGTACTTC.

Ten or more counts support this clonotype. The rearrangement joins TRBV5-1 to TRBJ2-5, with a tentative D call TRBD2 (6 bases). There are 16 residues in the CDR3. Germline V CDR1 and CDR2: SGHRS, YFSETQ. The V end was cut by 4 bases, the J end by 0 bases, with 16 bases between. The CDR3 sequence is CASSIEPGTHQETQYF. DNA for the CDR3: TGCGCCAGCAGCATCGAGCCCGGGACTCACCAAGAGACCCAGTACTTC.

In this sample, this clonotype turned up many times. The chain couples TRBV4-3 to TRBJ2-7, with D maybe TRBD1 (5 bases). The CDR3 runs 15 residues. Per the germline V gene, CDR1 is LGHNA and CDR2 is YSLEER. V lost 0 bases and J 0 bases, leaving 9 bases between the germline ends. CDR3 amino acids: CASSQDNDSSYEQYF. DNA for the CDR3: TGCGCCAGCAGCCAAGATAACGACAGCTCCTACGAGCAGTACTTC.

This clonotype appeared once. The chain links TRBV11-3 to TRBJ2-3; D perhaps matches TRBD2 (5 bases). Trimming cost V 6 bases and J 6 bases, with 13 bases left between them. This CDR3 has 13 amino acids. Germline V gene lookup returns CDR1 SGHNT and CDR2 YENEEA. CDR3 region: CASSEGSWDTQYF. In DNA, the CDR3 is TGTGCCAGCAGTGAGGGTTCCTGGGATACGCAGTATTTT.

The chain couples TRBV11-3 to TRBJ2-5; no firm D call. Trimming left V 5 bases short and J 5 bases short, with 12 bases between. This CDR3 comprises 13 residues. The germline V gene has CDR1 SGHNT and CDR2 YENEEA. CDR3 DNA: TGTGCCAGCAGCCCCCACATAAGTGAGACCCAGTACTTC. This gives the protein CASSPHISETQYF.

The V and J genes are TRBV5-1 and TRBJ2-7; 9 bases are shared with TRBD2. Germline V gene sequence: CDR1 SGHRS, CDR2 YFSETQ. After removal of 0 bases from V and 4 bases from J, the junction contained 5 bases not matched to a gene. The CDR3 length is 15 residues. In DNA, the CDR3 is TGCGCCAGCAGCTTGGAAGCGGGGGGTAGATACGAGCAGTACTTC. It specifies CASSLEAGGRYEQYF.

The chain couples TRBV2 to TRBJ2-1; a possible D gene is TRBD1 (6 bases). In germline, CDR1 is SNHLY, CDR2 FYNNEI. This CDR3 region has 15 residues. The V end was cut by 3 bases, the J end by 0 bases, with 9 bases between. The CDR3 loop is CASSDLGASYNEQFF. The CDR3 DNA sequence: TGTGCCAGCAGTGATTTGGGGGCCTCCTACAATGAGCAGTTCTTC. Full variable domain (missing parts from reference TRBV2 and TRBJ2-1): EPEVTQTPSHQVTQMGQEVILRCVPISNHLYFYWYRQILGQKVEFLVSFYNNEISEKSEIFDDQFSVERPDGSNFTLKIRSTKLEDSAMYFCASSDLGASYNEQFFGPGTRLTVL.

This clonotype was counted ten times or more. The rearrangement uses TRBV7-2 and TRBJ2-1; D is unresolved. CDR1 is SGHTA and CDR2 is FQGNSA in the germline V gene. CDR3 size: 14 residues. V gave up 5 bases and J gave up 12 bases, with 20 bases separating them. The chain's CDR3 is CASSRGPQSTGQFF. CDR3 nucleotides: TGTGCCAGCAGCCGAGGTCCCCAGTCTACTGGGCAGTTCTTC.

The rearrangement links TRBV27 to TRBJ1-5, with D hard to call. The CDR3 is 13 residues long. Deletions cut 6 bases from V and 6 bases from J, with 12 bases between. In germline, CDR1 is MNHEY, CDR2 SMNVEV (reference sequence). The chain's CDR3 is CASSWSGSQPQHF. The CDR3 coding sequence is TGTGCCAGCAGCTGGAGCGGGAGTCAGCCCCAGCATTTT.

The chain combines TRBV7-2 with TRBJ2-3, with D possibly TRBD2 on 6 matching bases. The germline CDR1 and CDR2 sequences are SGHTA and FQGNSA. The CDR3 length is 15 residues. The V end was cut by 3 bases, the J end by 4 bases, with 14 bases between. The CDR3 DNA follows: TGTGCCAGCAGCTTGGGGGGACTGCGGGCAGATACGCAGTATTTT. Protein product: CASSLGGLRADTQYF.

This clonotype was counted ten times or more. V and J are TRBV15 and TRBJ2-4, with D perhaps TRBD1 (5 bases). Germline loops: CDR1 LNHNV, CDR2 YYDKDF (reference sequence). The CDR3 extends over 20 amino acids. Deletions cut 0 bases from V and 0 bases from J, with 21 bases between. The CDR3 DNA sequence: TGTGCCACCAGCAGAGAAGTCCACAGGATTGGGGCCCAAGCCAAAAACATTCAGTACTTC. As protein: CATSREVHRIGAQAKNIQYF.

In its sample, this clonotype was seen a few times. This sequence joins TRBV20-1 and TRBJ1-5, with TRBD1 as a possible D gene (5 bases). The CDR3 is 13 amino acids. Trimming pared 6 bases from V and 6 bases from J, leaving 15 bases between. Germline V gene lookup returns CDR1 DFQATT and CDR2 SNEGSKA (reference sequence). CDR3: CSAIGAGGQPQHF. CDR3 DNA: TGCAGTGCGATCGGGGCAGGTGGTCAGCCCCAGCATTTT.

The J gene is TRBJ2-1, the V gene TRBV14; TRBD2 agrees at 7 bases. Germline V gene sequence: CDR1 SGHDN, CDR2 FVKESK. With V trimmed by 4 bases and J by 1 base, 4 bases remained unmatched. The CDR3 is 15 amino acids. The CDR3 loop is CASSPLGGSYNEQFF. The CDR3 DNA reads TGTGCCAGCAGCCCCTTGGGGGGGTCCTACAATGAGCAGTTCTTC.

The J gene is TRBJ2-2, the V gene TRBV15; 8 bases line up with TRBD2. Unmatched junction bases numbered 7, after V lost 0 bases and J lost 4 bases. The V gene's germline CDR1 is LNHNV and CDR2 YYDKDF (reference sequence). CDR3 size: 17 residues. CDR3 in amino acids: CATSRDRTSTFTGELFF. The CDR3 coding sequence is TGTGCCACCAGCAGAGACCGGACTAGCACCTTCACCGGGGAGCTGTTTTTT.

This clonotype came up many times. The gene calls are TRBV20-1 and TRBJ2-1; D not certain. V dropped 0 bases and J dropped 1 base, with 7 bases sitting between them. The CDR3 extends over 14 amino acids. The germline V gene encodes CDR1 DFQATT and CDR2 SNEGSKA (reference sequence). The CDR3 sequence: CSAREMGSYNEQFF. The DNA for the CDR3 is TGCAGTGCTAGAGAGATGGGGTCCTACAATGAGCAGTTCTTC.

V and J are TRBV30 and TRBJ2-1; 7 nucleotides line up with TRBD2. J gave up 7 bases and V 2 bases, and 11 bases lay outside the gene matches. Germline V gives CDR1 GTSNPN, CDR2 SVGIG (reference sequence). The CDR3 sequence is 15 residues long. CDR3 sequence (DNA): TGTGCCTGGAGTTGGGAGAGCGGGATTCCAAATGAGCAGTTCTTC. It translates to CAWSWESGIPNEQFF.

This clonotype has at least ten counts. The rearrangement uses TRBV5-1 and TRBJ2-3, with D possibly called TRBD1 or TRBD2 (7 bases each). V lost 4 bases and J lost 2, with 14 bases in between. The CDR3 totals 15 residues. CDR1 is SGHRS, CDR2 YFSETQ, per germline. CDR3 region: CASSLPGGDTDTQYF. CDR3 sequence (DNA): TGCGCCAGCAGCCTTCCAGGGGGGGACACAGATACGCAGTATTTT. Full variable domain (outside the CDR3, taken from reference TRBV5-1 and TRBJ2-3): KAGVTQTPRYLIKTRGQQVTLSCSPISGHRSVSWYQQTPGQGLQFLFEYFSETQRNKGNFPGRFSGRQFSNSRSEMNVSTLELGDSALYLCASSLPGGDTDTQYFGPGTRLTVL.

This clonotype was seen ten or more times. The rearrangement uses TRBV29-1 and TRBJ1-5; D gene ambiguous. CDR1 and CDR2 from the germline V gene are SQVTM and ANQGSEA. There are 14 residues in the CDR3. V was cut by 8 bases and J by 1 base, with 15 bases left in between. CDR3 region: CSFRGVGSNQPQHF. The CDR3 DNA is TGCAGCTTTCGCGGTGTGGGGAGCAATCAGCCCCAGCATTTT. Full variable domain (outside the CDR3, taken from reference TRBV29-1 and TRBJ1-5): SAVISQKPSRDICQRGTSLTIQCQVDSQVTMMFWYRQQPGQSLTLIATANQGSEATYESGFVIDKFPISRPNLTFSTLTVSNMSPEDSSIYLCSFRGVGSNQPQHFGDGTRLSIL.

This clonotype showed up many times. The rearrangement links TRBV28 to TRBJ2-7, with 7 bases identical to TRBD1. V shed 7 bases, J shed 2 bases, and the junction held 11 bases outside the gene matches. Germline CDR1 reads MDHEN; CDR2 reads SYDVKM. The CDR3 length is 15 residues. In nucleotides, the CDR3 is TGTGCCAGCACTATAAGACAGGGACGCGCCTACGAGCAGTACTTC. Residues: CASTIRQGRAYEQYF.

This clonotype was recorded many times. V usage is TRBV29-1 and J usage is TRBJ1-1; TRBD1 matches 9 bases. CDR1 and CDR2 from the germline V gene are SQVTM and ANQGSEA. The CDR3 loop spans 13 amino acids. V shed 6 bases and J 5 bases; nucleotides not matched to a gene: 7. The CDR3 DNA reads TGCAGCGTAGACGGACAGGGGAGGACTGAAGCTTTCTTT. As protein: CSVDGQGRTEAFF.

This clonotype has a handful of counts. The chain couples TRBV6-2 or TRBV6-3 to TRBJ1-1; D is unclear. Trimming cost V 7 bases and J 2 bases, with 14 bases left between them. The CDR3 spans 14 residues. Per germline, CDR1 MNHEY and CDR2 SVGEGT. CDR3 in DNA: TGTGCCAGCACGCTCCCGAGGGAAAACACTGAAGCTTTCTTT. This sequence encodes CASTLPRENTEAFF.

This clonotype has at least ten counts. The rearrangement uses TRBV5-1 and TRBJ2-7; 7 nucleotides match TRBD1. Germline V CDR1 and CDR2: SGHRS, YFSETQ. V shed 4 bases and J 5 bases; nucleotides not matched to a gene: 6. CDR3 length: 13 amino acids. DNA of the CDR3: TGCGCCAGCAGCGCCGGACAGGTTGACGAGCAGTACTTC. Translation gives CASSAGQVDEQYF.